This T cell receptor beta chain was sequenced for a study of regulatory T cells in long-lasting Graves disease listed by TCRdb under 2021. About the investigation overall: To count as having persistent Graves' disease, a patient had to have received antithyroid drug treatment for over 5 years with TSH receptor autoantibodies remaining persistently positive. On average, persistent Graves' disease patients in the clinical cohort had been on antithyroid drugs for approximately ten years. A total of about 33 samples were covered by TCR sequencing, comprising approximately 13 persistent and 20 or so newly diagnosed Graves' disease patients. Patients with persistent Graves' disease were compared with patients with newly diagnosed Graves' disease using TCR sequencing and RNA sequencing of peripheral blood. The study took place in China and was registered as a clinical trial. Study-level results and caveats: As a limitation, the authors acknowledged that the small sample size may reduce accuracy. Compared with newly diagnosed patients, patients with persistent Graves' disease had lower TCR Shannon entropy and fewer highly expanded clones, which suggests clonal expansion. Sequencing and analysis were restricted to the TCR beta chain. Because the primary lesion, thyroid tissue, could not be accessed, the study looked at peripheral blood alone. Preferential use of TRBV28, TRBJ1-2 and TRBJ2-5 was observed in persistent disease, whereas TRBV20-1 and TRBJ2-1 were favored in newly diagnosed disease. More public clonotypes were shared among persistent patients (2,741) than among newly diagnosed patients (roughly 1,000).

The meaning of the sample's time point label: persistent/refractory GD, antithyroid drugs over 5 years with positive TRAb. RNA was extracted from PBMCs in TRIzol for both TCR sequencing and RNA sequencing. Graves' disease was diagnosed according to American Thyroid Association guidelines. Recruitment of patients was carried out at an endocrinology department in Xi'an, China. Each patient gave roughly 10 milliliters of peripheral blood, collected in an EDTA anticoagulant tube. Ficoll Paque Plus density gradient separation was used to isolate PBMCs, and no further T cell sorting was performed. RNA quality was checked with an Agilent 2100 Bioanalyzer and agarose gel, and concentration with a NanoDrop 2000. Receptor amplification or capture employed multiplex PCR. Instrument on record: Illumina HiSeq 4000. TCR beta libraries were built with iRepertoire HTBI primers and Arm-PCR amplification of CDR3 regions. Before sequencing, the PCR products went through gel purification. In the original analysis: A total of roughly 65 TRBV and 14 TRBJ segments were identified across samples and were used for gene usage analysis of CDR3 amino acid clonotypes. COPE and FqMerger were used to merge filtered high-quality paired reads into contigs. BLAST was used to align contigs to the IMGT TRBV, TRBD and TRBJ reference genes, and CDR3 was defined following IMGT. Any clonotype with a frequency above 0.1% was classified as a highly expanded clone. Shannon entropy served as the measure of repertoire diversity, while the Gini coefficient captured V-J evenness. Clonotypes shared by more than one individual were considered public. TCRdb applied fastp at Q25 and MiXCR to the public reads, then kept only in-frame beta chains. When rows share a CDR3 protein, they turn into one entry using the most common DNA and genes. TCRdb, not the authors, supplied the V and J calls. This sample comprises 700,000 or so distinct CDR3 sequences, 25% to 35% of them detected only once. Under 50% of the sample comes from the top ten.

CDR1 and CDR2 are drawn from the germline V gene: SGDLS, YYNGEE. CDR3 length: 15 amino acids, cysteine to phenylalanine. The retained sequence is limited to the CDR3, 45 bases, with the frame set at the first base. Between the V and J ends, shortened by 3 bases and 2 bases respectively, the junction contains 14 bases. This clonotype was seen a few times. The antigen it binds to is not known. Base qualities are not at hand, and no much larger clone is one base apart. The sample in question was peripheral blood mononuclear cells (PBMCs), obtained when the disease was refractory, from a patient treated with antithyroid drugs. The sequence came from a female donor with Graves disease. The rearrangement combines TRBV9 with TRBJ1-2; TRBD1 is possibly the D segment (6 matching bases). The nucleotide sequence is TGTGCCAGCAGCGCACGAGCGACAGGAAACTATGGCTACACCTTC. This is translated as CASSARATGNYGYTF.